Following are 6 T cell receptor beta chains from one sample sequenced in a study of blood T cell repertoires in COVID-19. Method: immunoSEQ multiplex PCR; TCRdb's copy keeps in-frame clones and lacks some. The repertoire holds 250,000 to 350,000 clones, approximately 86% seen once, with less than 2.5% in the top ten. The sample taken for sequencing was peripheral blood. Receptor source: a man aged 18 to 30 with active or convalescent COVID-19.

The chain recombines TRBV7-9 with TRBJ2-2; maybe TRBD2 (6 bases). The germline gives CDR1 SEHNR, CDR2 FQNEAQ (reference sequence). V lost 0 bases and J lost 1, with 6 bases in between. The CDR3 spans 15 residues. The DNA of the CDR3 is TGTGCCAGCAGCTTAGCGGGAGGGAACACCGGGGAGCTGTTTTTT. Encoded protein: CASSLAGGNTGELFF.

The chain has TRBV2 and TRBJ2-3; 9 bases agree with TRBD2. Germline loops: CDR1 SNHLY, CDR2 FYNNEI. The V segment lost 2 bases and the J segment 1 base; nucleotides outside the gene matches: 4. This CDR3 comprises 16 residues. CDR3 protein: CASSELVAGGTDTQYF. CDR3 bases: TGTGCCAGCAGTGAATTGGTAGCGGGGGGCACAGATACGCAGTATTTT. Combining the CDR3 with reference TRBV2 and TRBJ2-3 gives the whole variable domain EPEVTQTPSHQVTQMGQEVILRCVPISNHLYFYWYRQILGQKVEFLVSFYNNEISEKSEIFDDQFSVERPDGSNFTLKIRSTKLEDSAMYFCASSELVAGGTDTQYFGPGTRLTVL.

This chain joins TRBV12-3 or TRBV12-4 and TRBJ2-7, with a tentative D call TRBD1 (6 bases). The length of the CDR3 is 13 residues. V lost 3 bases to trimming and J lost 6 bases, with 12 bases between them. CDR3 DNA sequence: TGTGCCAGCAGTTTGTGGGGGCTAGGCGAGCAGTACTTC. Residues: CASSLWGLGEQYF.

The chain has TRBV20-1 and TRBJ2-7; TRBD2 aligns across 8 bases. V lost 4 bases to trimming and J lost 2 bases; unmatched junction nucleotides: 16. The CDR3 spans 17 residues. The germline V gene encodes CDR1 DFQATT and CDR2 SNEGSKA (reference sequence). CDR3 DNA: TGCAGTGCTAATGATCGGGAGGGCCCTAGTATCCCCTACGAGCAGTACTTC. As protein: CSANDREGPSIPYEQYF.

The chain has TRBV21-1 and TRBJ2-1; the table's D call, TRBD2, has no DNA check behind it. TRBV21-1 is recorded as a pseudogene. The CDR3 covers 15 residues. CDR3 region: CASSNRLAGFDEQFF. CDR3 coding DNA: TGTGCCAGCAGCAACAGACTAGCGGGGTTCGACGAGCAGTTCTTC.

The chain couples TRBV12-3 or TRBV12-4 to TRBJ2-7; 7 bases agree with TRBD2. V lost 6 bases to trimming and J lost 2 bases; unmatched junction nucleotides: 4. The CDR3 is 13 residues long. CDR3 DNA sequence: TGTGCCAGCAGACTTGGACTAGCCTACGAGCAGTACTTC. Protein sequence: CASRLGLAYEQYF.